This TCR beta chain emerged from a study of blood T cell repertoires in COVID-19. Overall study: Whether acute or convalescent, the COVID-19 samples came from the United States, Italy and Spain.

The CDR3 covers 14 residues. Clones were sequenced by immunoSEQ multiplex PCR, and TCRdb holds only the in-frame ones, with some missing. Of 320,000 or so clones listed, about 90% are singletons. The sequence was collected from a man in his thirties or forties who had recovered from COVID-19. The chain links TRBV21-1 to TRBJ2-7; the table assigns TRBD1, which was not confirmed against the DNA. TRBV21-1 constitutes a pseudogene. Material: PBMCs or T cells enriched from blood (not recorded which). The CDR3 DNA follows: TGTGCCAGCAGCAAAGACAGGGCCGACTACGAGCAGTACTTC. Protein product: CASSKDRADYEQYF.